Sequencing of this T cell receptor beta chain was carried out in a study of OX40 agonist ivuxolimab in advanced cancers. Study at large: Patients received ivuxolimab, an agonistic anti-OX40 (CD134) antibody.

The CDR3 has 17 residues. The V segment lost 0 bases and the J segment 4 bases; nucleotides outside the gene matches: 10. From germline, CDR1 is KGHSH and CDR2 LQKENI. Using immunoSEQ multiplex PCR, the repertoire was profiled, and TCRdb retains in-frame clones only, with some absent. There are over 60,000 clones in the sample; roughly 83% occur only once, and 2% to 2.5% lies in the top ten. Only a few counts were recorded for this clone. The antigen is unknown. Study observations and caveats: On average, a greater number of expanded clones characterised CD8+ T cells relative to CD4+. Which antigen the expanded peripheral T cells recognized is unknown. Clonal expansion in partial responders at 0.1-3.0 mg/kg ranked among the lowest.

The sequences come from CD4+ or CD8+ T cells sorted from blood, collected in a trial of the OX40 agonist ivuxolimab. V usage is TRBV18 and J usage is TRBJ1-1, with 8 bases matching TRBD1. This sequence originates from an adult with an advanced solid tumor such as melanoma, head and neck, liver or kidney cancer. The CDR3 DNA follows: TGTGCCAGCTCACCACCAGGGACAGGCCGCGAGGGCACTGAAGCTTTCTTT. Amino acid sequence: CASSPPGTGREGTEAFF. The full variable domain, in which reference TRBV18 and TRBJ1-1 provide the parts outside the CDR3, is NAGVMQNPRHLVRRRGQEARLRCSPMKGHSHVYWYRQLPEEGLKFMVYLQKENIIDESGMPKERFSAEFPKEGPSILRIQQVVRGDSAAYFCASSPPGTGREGTEAFFGQGTRLTVV.